This TCR beta chain originates from a study of T cells in Graves' hyperthyroidism and ophthalmopathy (dated by TCRdb to about 2019). As for the study more broadly: Peripheral blood samples were taken at the time of initial diagnosis, prior to any treatment. TCR V-J signatures able to tell the groups apart were searched for in a discovery cohort of more than 90 patients, of whom around 42 had Graves' ophthalmopathy and 57 had stable Graves' hyperthyroidism. Prospective prediction of ophthalmopathy was tested in an independent validation cohort of 18 to 20 hyperthyroidism patients and 15 to 17 patients who later progressed to ophthalmopathy. For training and testing, the 100 or so patients in the discovery cohort were randomly divided in a 7:3 ratio. The study also compared thyroid tissue and blood T-cell repertoires from more than 5 Graves' hyperthyroidism patients. Once sampling was done, hyperthyroidism patients were given methimazole at a starting dose of 30 mg daily, whereas ophthalmopathy patients were given high-dose intravenous methylprednisolone. The paper describes TCR Vbeta CDR3 sequencing of 135 peripheral blood samples, made up of 43 ophthalmopathy patients, 70 to 75 hyperthyroidism patients and some 17 progressor patients.

Broader findings and caveats from the paper: In cross-validation, a model built on a 13 V-J signature told ophthalmopathy apart from stable hyperthyroidism with over 85% sensitivity and approximately 84% specificity, and in testing the same model reached 80%/75%. Sample size was not statistically predetermined, and investigators were not blinded to group allocation. Most expanded thyroid clonotypes (frequency above 0.001) were also found in blood, which suggests that blood repertoires may mirror thyroid immune responses. In validation, progression to ophthalmopathy was predicted by the model with approximately 67% sensitivity and about 72% specificity, a median of approximately 7.1 months before onset.

At the junction V is shortened by 5 bases and J by 0 bases, with 11 bases in between. The CDR3 covers 14 residues, taking in both the cysteine and the phenylalanine. CDR3 DNA is the only sequence kept; it has 42 bases, read in frame from the first base. Graves' hyperthyroidism was defined as stable when no progression to ophthalmopathy occurred over 18 months of follow-up. The hyperthyroidism patients were between 18 and 65 years old and newly diagnosed, with a disease duration of less than 2 months. Exclusion was applied to patients with uncontrolled infections, other autoimmune diseases, pregnancy or lactation. Diagnoses relied on clinical symptoms, serum thyroxine and TRAb, thyroid ultrasound and orbital computed tomography. PBMCs were separated from approximately 10 ml of fresh peripheral blood using Ficoll-Paque density gradient centrifugation. Trizol reagent was used to extract total RNA, and RNA quality was then checked on an Agilent 2100 Bioanalyzer.

This clonotype was recorded at least ten times. Its cognate antigen has yet to be identified. No per-base quality is available; no much larger clone lies one base away. The TCR beta CDR3 regions were amplified from the RNA transcripts. A first-round RT-PCR of the TCR CDR3 used the HTBI primer set with the Qiagen OneStep RT-PCR kit. Libraries were constructed in a second round of multiplex PCR, after which size selection and purification were performed. Libraries were sequenced paired-end with 100 bp reads on an Illumina HiSeq2000. As for the original processing: SOAPnuke was used to process the raw data, removing reads that contained adapters or uncalled bases, had a mean Phred below 15, or lacked an exact match to the constant primer or identifier. High-quality paired reads were merged using COPE v1.2.5, and each unique nucleotide sequence was defined as a clonotype. Clonotypes were aligned to IMGT TRBV, TRBD and TRBJ reference segments using MiTCR v1.1. The analysis was restricted to V-J combinations with a frequency above 0.0001, which together covered roughly 99% of the repertoires. The TCS score was defined as F50 (clonal expansion) divided by E x V (chaos), with BLOSUM62-based TCRdist calculated between CDR3 peptides within each V-J. Welch's t-statistics and random forest reduced roughly 500 V-J features to 13, which were used in a naive Bayes classifier (R e1071). TCRdb reprocessed the public reads (quality trimming at Q25 with fastp, clone calling with MiXCR) and kept in-frame beta chains. Each CDR3 protein gets just one entry, which takes the most common genes and DNA from the rows behind it. These V and J calls are TCRdb output, not the study's own analysis. A total of approximately 320,000 distinct CDR3 sequences appear in this sample, around 16% of them only once. The ten largest clones capture around 34% of the sample.

The V and J genes are TRBV12-3 or TRBV12-4 and TRBJ2-7; the D gene assignment is ambiguous. The receptor's source is a man aged 25 to 40 with Graves' hyperthyroidism. Sample: blood. The bases are TGTGCCAGCAGTAAAGACCCCGACTCCTACGAGCAGTACTTC. This gives the protein CASSKDPDSYEQYF.